A single sample gave rise to the 25 T cell receptor beta chains below, sequenced in a study of T cells in Graves' hyperthyroidism and ophthalmopathy. Amplified TCR beta CDR3 regions derived from RNA transcripts. HTBI primers drove first-round RT-PCR of the TCR CDR3. TCRdb independently ran MiXCR on the multiplex PCR reads; one entry per CDR3 protein. The sample records fewer than 600,000 distinct CDR3 sequences, around 15% being singletons. The sequenced sample consisted of blood. The receptor set was obtained from a woman younger than 30 with Graves' hyperthyroidism.

The gene calls are TRBV10-3 and TRBJ2-7; the D gene could be TRBD1 or TRBD2 (6 bases each). There are 13 residues in the CDR3. The germline V gene encodes CDR1 ENHRY and CDR2 SYGVKD. Trimming shortened V by 8 bases and J by 2 bases, and 13 bases separated the two germline ends. The CDR3 loop reads CAILGGGTYEQYF. The CDR3 DNA follows: TGTGCCATCTTAGGAGGGGGGACCTACGAGCAGTACTTC.

This clonotype was observed at least ten times. The chain is built from TRBV12-3 or TRBV12-4 and TRBJ1-2, with D possibly matching TRBD1 (5 bases). V was shortened by 6 bases and J by 7 bases, with 12 bases between the two germline ends. This CDR3 is 12 amino acids long. The CDR3 is CASSPPGFGYTF. The CDR3 coding sequence is TGTGCCAGCAGCCCACCAGGGTTTGGCTACACCTTC.

In its sample, this clonotype was seen many times. The J gene is TRBJ2-3, the V gene TRBV3-1; perhaps D is TRBD1 or TRBD2 (6 bases each). CDR3 length: 16 amino acids. Germline V gene sequence: CDR1 LGHDT, CDR2 YNNKEL (reference sequence). Trimming cost V 0 bases and J 2 bases, with 12 bases left between them. The CDR3: CASSQEGGMTTDTQYF. The CDR3 nucleotides are TGTGCCAGCAGCCAAGAAGGGGGGATGACCACAGATACGCAGTATTTT.

The CDR3 DNA is TGTGCCAGCAGCCACGCGGGAGCGGACGAGCAGTACGTC. Translation: CASSHAGADEQYV. The chain recombines TRBV7-3 with TRBJ2-7, with TRBD2 matching 7 bases. The germline V gene encodes CDR1 SGHTA and CDR2 FQGTGA. CDR3 length: 13 residues. Unmatched junction bases numbered 6, after V lost 5 bases and J lost 5 bases.

This clonotype has ten or more counts. The chain carries TRBV9 and TRBJ2-1; no clear D gene. The V and J ends lost 0 bases and 6 bases respectively, with 16 bases between them. This CDR3 comprises 16 residues. Germline CDR1 reads SGDLS; CDR2 reads YYNGEE. The CDR3 nucleotides are TGTGCCAGCAGCGTAGCTGGGGTAAGTCTCGGCAATGAGCAGTTCTTC. Translating it yields CASSVAGVSLGNEQFF.

The chain carries TRBV15 and TRBJ1-5, with D perhaps matching TRBD1 (5 bases). The CDR3 contains 17 residues. The V gene lost 0 bases and the J gene lost 6 bases, with 18 bases spanning the gap. CDR1 is LNHNV and CDR2 is YYDKDF in the germline V gene (reference sequence). CDR3 region: CATSRDAAQEASQPQHF. CDR3 nucleotides: TGTGCCACCAGCAGAGATGCGGCACAGGAGGCCTCTCAGCCCCAGCATTTT. The full variable domain, with the rest looked up from reference TRBV15 and TRBJ1-5, is DAMVIQNPRYQVTQFGKPVTLSCSQTLNHNVMYWYQQKSSQAPKLLFHYYDKDFNNEADTPDNFQSRRPNTSFCFLDIRSPGLGDTAMYLCATSRDAAQEASQPQHFGDGTRLSIL.

The V call is TRBV7-6, the J call TRBJ1-4, with no clear D. Trimming left V 1 base short and J 5 bases short, with 14 bases between. The V gene's germline CDR1 is SGHVS and CDR2 FNYEAQ. The CDR3 has 16 amino acids. CDR3 in amino acids: CASSLGAAGWNEKLFF. The CDR3 bases are TGTGCCAGCAGCTTAGGCGCGGCAGGCTGGAATGAAAAACTGTTTTTT.

This clonotype has at least ten counts. This chain joins TRBV12-3 or TRBV12-4 and TRBJ2-5; D not certain. V dropped 3 bases and J dropped 1 base, with 9 bases sitting between them. The CDR3 loop spans 14 amino acids. CDR3: CASSFSLTQETQYF. Here the CDR3 DNA reads TGTGCCAGCAGTTTCTCTCTTACCCAAGAGACCCAGTACTTC.

The sample holds many counts of this clonotype. V and J are TRBV29-1 and TRBJ2-1, with D possibly TRBD2 on 5 matching bases. V gave up 6 bases and J gave up 3 bases, with 27 bases separating them. The CDR3 has 18 residues. The V gene's germline CDR1 is SQVTM and CDR2 ANQGSEA. In DNA, the CDR3 is TGCAGCGTCCGAGGGATTGGAAAAGTACGGGATAGCTACAATGAGCAGTTCTTC. This translates into CSVRGIGKVRDSYNEQFF.

The rearrangement joins TRBV6-1 to TRBJ1-5; D is undetermined. Germline V gene sequence: CDR1 MNHNS, CDR2 SASEGT. This CDR3 has 15 amino acids. V was clipped by 6 bases and J by 0 bases, with 12 bases between them. Here the CDR3 reads CASSPHEGSNQPQHF. The CDR3 nucleotides are TGTGCCAGCAGCCCACATGAGGGTAGCAATCAGCCCCAGCATTTT.

This rearrangement joins TRBV12-3 or TRBV12-4 to TRBJ2-1; D not resolved. Trimming stripped 3 bases from V and 8 bases from J, with 5 bases between. There are 11 residues in the CDR3. The CDR3 protein is CASSFVDEQFF. The CDR3 DNA is TGTGCCAGCAGTTTTGTGGATGAGCAGTTCTTC.

Here the CDR3 reads CAWRKDRYEQYF. The CDR3 DNA follows: TGTGCCTGGAGGAAGGACAGGTACGAGCAGTACTTC. The chain is built from TRBV30 and TRBJ2-7; 7 bases line up with TRBD1. CDR1 and CDR2 from the germline V gene are GTSNPN and SVGIG (reference sequence). J was trimmed by 4 bases and V by 3 bases; bases with no gene match: 3. This CDR3 is 12 amino acids long.

This clonotype occurred many times. V gene TRBV12-3 or TRBV12-4 combines with J gene TRBJ1-2; perhaps TRBD1 as D (5 bases). Trimming pared 2 bases from V and 8 bases from J, leaving 12 bases between. This CDR3 has 13 residues. The CDR3 loop reads CASSLQDTWGYTF. The CDR3 DNA reads as TGTGCCAGCAGTTTACAGGACACATGGGGCTACACCTTC.

This clonotype was counted at least ten times. V usage is TRBV12-5 and J usage is TRBJ2-4; tentatively, D is TRBD2 (6 bases). CDR1 is LGHNT, CDR2 FRNRAP, per germline. The CDR3 sequence is 15 residues long. V gave up 6 bases and J gave up 3 bases, with 15 bases separating them. Here the CDR3 reads CASGALEGGKNIQYF. In nucleotides, the CDR3 is TGTGCTAGTGGCGCCCTTGAGGGAGGCAAAAACATTCAGTACTTC.

This clonotype was counted ten times or more. The chain has TRBV19 and TRBJ1-1, with a tentative D call TRBD1 (6 bases). This CDR3 contains 15 residues. Germline CDR1 is LNHDA and CDR2 is SQIVND (reference sequence). V was pared by 6 bases and J by 1 base, with 15 bases between. The CDR3 DNA is TGTGCCAGTAGGATCACCGGGACACCGAACACTGAAGCTTTCTTT. Translating gives CASRITGTPNTEAFF.

This clonotype was seen ten or more times. The chain couples TRBV20-1 to TRBJ2-7, with 11 nucleotides matching TRBD2. V dropped 2 bases and J dropped 3; count of bases not matched to a gene: 6. The CDR3 totals 15 residues. The V gene's germline CDR1 is DFQATT and CDR2 SNEGSKA (reference sequence). DNA of the CDR3: TGCAGTGCTAGACAACCGGGACTAGCGGACTACGAGCAGTACTTC. It codes for CSARQPGLADYEQYF.

This clonotype was seen at least ten times. The rearrangement joins TRBV24-1 to TRBJ2-2; possible D gene TRBD2, 6 bases. Germline CDR1 and CDR2: KGHDR and SFDVKD. This CDR3 has 14 amino acids. Trimming took 6 bases from V and 3 from J, leaving 10 bases between them. The CDR3, as DNA: TGTGCCACCAGTCCGACTAGGGACACCGGGGAGCTGTTTTTT. Translating it yields CATSPTRDTGELFF.

This clonotype was recorded at least ten times. The chain joins TRBV7-6 to TRBJ2-7, with D perhaps given as TRBD1 or TRBD2 (5 bases each). This CDR3 contains 11 residues. Trimming removed 5 bases at V and 6 bases at J, with 8 bases between. The germline V gene has CDR1 SGHVS and CDR2 FNYEAQ. This CDR3 is CASSTRGEQYF. The DNA of the CDR3 is TGTGCCAGCAGCACTAGGGGCGAGCAGTACTTC.

This clonotype turned up a few times. The gene calls are TRBV20-1 and TRBJ1-2; no reliable D call. Germline V gives CDR1 DFQATT, CDR2 SNEGSKA (reference sequence). The germline V and J ends were trimmed by 6 bases and 8 bases, with 16 bases remaining between them. The CDR3 covers 12 residues. The CDR3 region is CSADSFGGGYTF. Here the CDR3 DNA reads TGCAGTGCCGACTCTTTCGGAGGAGGCTACACCTTC.

Worth noting for this clonotype: Since no conserved phenylalanine or tryptophan closes the CDR3, a read error is the likely cause. The chain is built from TRBV6-1 and TRBJ2-5, with D unresolved. The germline V gene has CDR1 MNHNS and CDR2 SASEGT. The germline V and J ends were trimmed by 1 base and 11 bases, with 8 bases remaining between them. The CDR3 sequence is 11 residues long. CDR3 in amino acids: CASSEEVPQYV. In DNA form, the CDR3 reads TGTGCCAGCAGTGAAGAGGTGCCACAGTACGTC.

J is TRBJ1-6 and V is TRBV19; 8 nucleotides match TRBD1. The germline V gene has CDR1 LNHDA and CDR2 SQIVND (reference sequence). The CDR3 consists of 17 residues. The V gene end was trimmed by 6 bases and the J gene end by 7 bases; junction bases not matched to a gene: 14. CDR3 region: CASRNEQGGQWNSPLHF. CDR3 sequence (DNA): TGTGCCAGTAGAAACGAACAGGGGGGACAATGGAATTCACCCCTCCACTTT.

This clonotype was observed a handful of times. The rearrangement joins TRBV20-1 to TRBJ2-1; 8 bases line up with TRBD2. The junction had 7 bases not matched to a gene; V was cut back by 6 bases and J by 0 bases. Germline assignment: CDR1 DFQATT and CDR2 SNEGSKA (reference sequence). The CDR3 extends over 15 amino acids. The CDR3: CSALISGVSYNEQFF. CDR3 bases: TGCAGTGCCCTGATTAGCGGGGTCTCCTACAATGAGCAGTTCTTC.

The genes are TRBV20-1 and TRBJ2-1; 10 bases fit TRBD1. The length of the CDR3 is 12 residues. Germline CDR1 and CDR2: DFQATT and SNEGSKA (reference sequence). The ends lost 5 bases at V and 13 bases at J; junction bases unmatched: 8. In DNA, the CDR3 is TGCAGTGCTCAGGAGGGGGACAGGGGCCAGTTCTTC. It codes for CSAQEGDRGQFF.

This clonotype was observed a few times. V and J are TRBV14 and TRBJ2-5; possible D gene TRBD1, 6 bases. Per the germline V gene, CDR1 is SGHDN and CDR2 is FVKESK. There are 13 residues in the CDR3. Trimming shortened V by 6 bases and J by 5 bases, and 13 bases separated the two germline ends. CDR3 sequence: CASSYRVLETQYF. The CDR3 coding sequence is TGTGCCAGCAGTTACAGGGTTCTTGAGACCCAGTACTTC.

V is TRBV27 and J is TRBJ1-5; a possible D gene is TRBD1 (6 bases). CDR3 length equals 17 residues. V lost 4 bases to trimming and J lost 2 bases, with 18 bases between them. Germline-derived CDR1 and CDR2 are MNHEY and SMNVEV (reference sequence). Here the CDR3 DNA reads TGTGCCAGCAGTTCCCCCCCCAAGGACAGCTGCAATCAGCCCCAGCATTTT. This encodes CASSSPPKDSCNQPQHF.